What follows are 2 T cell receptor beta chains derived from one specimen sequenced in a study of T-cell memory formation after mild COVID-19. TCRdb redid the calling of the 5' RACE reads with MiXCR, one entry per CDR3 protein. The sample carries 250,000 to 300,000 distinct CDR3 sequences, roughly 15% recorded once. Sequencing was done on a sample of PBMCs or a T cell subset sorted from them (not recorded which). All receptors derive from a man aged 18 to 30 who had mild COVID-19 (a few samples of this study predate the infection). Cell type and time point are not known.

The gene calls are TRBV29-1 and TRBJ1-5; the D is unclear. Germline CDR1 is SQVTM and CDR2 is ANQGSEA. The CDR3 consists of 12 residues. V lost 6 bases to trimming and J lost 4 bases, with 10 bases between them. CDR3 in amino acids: CSVLIGNQPQHF. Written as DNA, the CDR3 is TGCAGCGTACTCATTGGAAATCAGCCCCAGCATTTT.

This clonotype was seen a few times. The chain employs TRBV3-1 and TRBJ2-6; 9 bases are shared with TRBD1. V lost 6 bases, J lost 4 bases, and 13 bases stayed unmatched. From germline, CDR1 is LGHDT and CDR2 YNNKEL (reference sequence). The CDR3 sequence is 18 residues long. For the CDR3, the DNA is TGTGCCAGCAGGCCGGGACAGGGCCCCTTGGGAGGGGCCAACGTCCTGACTTTC. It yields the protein CASRPGQGPLGGANVLTF. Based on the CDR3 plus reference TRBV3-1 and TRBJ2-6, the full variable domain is DTAVSQTPKYLVTQMGNDKSIKCEQNLGHDTMYWYKQDSKKFLKIMFSYNNKELIINETVPNRFSPKSPDKAHLNLHINSLELGDSAVYFCASRPGQGPLGGANVLTFGAGSRLTVL.